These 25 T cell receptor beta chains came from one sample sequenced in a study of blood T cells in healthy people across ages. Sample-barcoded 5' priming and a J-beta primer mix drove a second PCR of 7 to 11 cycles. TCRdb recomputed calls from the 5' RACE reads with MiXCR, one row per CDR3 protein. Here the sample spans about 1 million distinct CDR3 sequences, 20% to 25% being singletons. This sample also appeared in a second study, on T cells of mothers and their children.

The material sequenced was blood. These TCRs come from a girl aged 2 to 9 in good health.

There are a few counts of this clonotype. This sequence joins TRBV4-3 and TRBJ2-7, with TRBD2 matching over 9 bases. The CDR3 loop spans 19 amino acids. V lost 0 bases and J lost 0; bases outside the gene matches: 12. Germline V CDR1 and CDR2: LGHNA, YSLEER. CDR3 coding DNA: TGCGCCAGCAGCCAAGATAGGATGGGAGCGGGGGGTTTCTCCTACGAGCAGTACTTC. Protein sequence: CASSQDRMGAGGFSYEQYF.

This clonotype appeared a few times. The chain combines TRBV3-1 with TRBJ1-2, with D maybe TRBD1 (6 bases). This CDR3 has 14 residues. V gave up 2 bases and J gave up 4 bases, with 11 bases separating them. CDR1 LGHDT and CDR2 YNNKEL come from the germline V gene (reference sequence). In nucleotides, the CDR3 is TGTGCCAGCAGCCAACAGGGGAAAGGCTATGGCTACACCTTC. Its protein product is CASSQQGKGYGYTF.

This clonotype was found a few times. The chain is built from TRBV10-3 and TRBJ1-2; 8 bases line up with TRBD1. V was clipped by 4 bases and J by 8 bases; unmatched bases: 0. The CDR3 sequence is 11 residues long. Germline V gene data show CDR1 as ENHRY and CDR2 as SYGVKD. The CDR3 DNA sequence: TGTGCCATCAGTGGGGACAGGGGCTACACCTTC. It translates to CAISGDRGYTF.

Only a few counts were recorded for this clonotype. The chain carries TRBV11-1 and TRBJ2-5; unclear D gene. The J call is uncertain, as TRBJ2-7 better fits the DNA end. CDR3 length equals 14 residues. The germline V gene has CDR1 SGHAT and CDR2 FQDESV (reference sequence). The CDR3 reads CASSLVLQTYEQYF. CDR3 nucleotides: TGTGCCAGCAGCTTAGTTCTTCAAACCTACGAGCAGTACTTC.

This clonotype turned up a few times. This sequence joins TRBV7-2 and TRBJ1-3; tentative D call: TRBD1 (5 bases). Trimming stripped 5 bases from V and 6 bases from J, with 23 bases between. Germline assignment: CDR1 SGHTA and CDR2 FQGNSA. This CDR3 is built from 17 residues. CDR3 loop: CASSPPRVGLLANTIYF. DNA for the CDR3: TGTGCCAGCAGCCCCCCTAGGGTGGGGCTCCTTGCAAACACCATATATTTT.

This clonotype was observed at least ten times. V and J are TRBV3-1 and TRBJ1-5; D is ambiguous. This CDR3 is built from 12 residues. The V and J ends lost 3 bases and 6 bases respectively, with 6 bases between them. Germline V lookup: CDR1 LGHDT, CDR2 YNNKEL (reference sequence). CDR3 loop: CASSQVGQPQHF. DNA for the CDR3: TGTGCCAGCAGCCAGGTCGGTCAGCCCCAGCATTTT.

The chain's CDR3 is CASRRGRADGYTF. The CDR3, as DNA: TGTGCCAGCAGGCGGGGGAGGGCGGATGGCTACACCTTC. The chain joins TRBV7-9 to TRBJ1-2; a possible D gene is TRBD1 (5 bases). V dropped 6 bases and J dropped 6 bases, with 14 bases sitting between them. This CDR3 is built from 13 residues. Germline-derived CDR1 and CDR2 are SEHNR and FQNEAQ (reference sequence). Together with reference TRBV7-9 and TRBJ1-2, the CDR3 gives the full variable domain: DTGVSQNPRHKITKRGQNVTFRCDPISEHNRLYWYRQTLGQGPEFLTYFQNEAQLEKSRLLSDRFSAERPKGSFSTLEIQRTEQGDSAMYLCASRRGRADGYTFGSGTRLTVV.

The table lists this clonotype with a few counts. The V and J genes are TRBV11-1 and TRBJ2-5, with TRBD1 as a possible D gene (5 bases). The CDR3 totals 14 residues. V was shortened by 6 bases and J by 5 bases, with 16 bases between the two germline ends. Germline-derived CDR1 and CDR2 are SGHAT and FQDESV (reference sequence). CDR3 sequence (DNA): TGTGCCAGCAGTCCTACCGGGCCAGGGGAGACCCAGTACTTC. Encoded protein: CASSPTGPGETQYF.

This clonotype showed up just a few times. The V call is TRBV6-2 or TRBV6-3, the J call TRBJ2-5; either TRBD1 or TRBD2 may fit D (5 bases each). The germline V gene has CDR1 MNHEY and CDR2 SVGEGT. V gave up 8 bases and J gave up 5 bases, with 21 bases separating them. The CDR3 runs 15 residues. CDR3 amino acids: CASSPWTFWGETQYF. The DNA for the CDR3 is TGTGCCAGCTCTCCTTGGACCTTTTGGGGGGAGACCCAGTACTTC.

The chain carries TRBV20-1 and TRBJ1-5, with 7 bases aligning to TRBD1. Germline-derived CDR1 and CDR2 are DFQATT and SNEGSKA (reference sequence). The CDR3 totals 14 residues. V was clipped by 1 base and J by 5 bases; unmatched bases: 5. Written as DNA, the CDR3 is TGCAGTGCTAGAGGAGGGGGCTACTATCAGCCCCAGCATTTT. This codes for CSARGGGYYQPQHF.

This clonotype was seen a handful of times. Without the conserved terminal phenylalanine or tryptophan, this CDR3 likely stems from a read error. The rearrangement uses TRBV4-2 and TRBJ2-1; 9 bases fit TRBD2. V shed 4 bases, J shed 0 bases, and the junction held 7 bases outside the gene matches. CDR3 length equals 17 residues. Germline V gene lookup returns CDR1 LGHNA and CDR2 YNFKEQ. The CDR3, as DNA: TGTGCCAGCAGCCCCCTGACTAGCGGAAGCTCCTACAATGAGCAGTTCCTC. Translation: CASSPLTSGSSYNEQFL.

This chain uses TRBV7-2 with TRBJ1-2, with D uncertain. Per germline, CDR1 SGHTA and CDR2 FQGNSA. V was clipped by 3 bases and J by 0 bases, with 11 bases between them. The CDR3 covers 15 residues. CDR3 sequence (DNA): TGTGCCAGCAGCTTGTCATTACGAGCTAACTATGGCTACACCTTC. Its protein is CASSLSLRANYGYTF. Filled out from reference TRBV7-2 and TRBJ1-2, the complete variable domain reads GAGVSQSPSNKVTEKGKDVELRCDPISGHTALYWYRQSLGQGLEFLIYFQGNSAPDKSGLPSDRFSAERTGGSVSTLTIQRTQQEDSAVYLCASSLSLRANYGYTFGSGTRLTVV.

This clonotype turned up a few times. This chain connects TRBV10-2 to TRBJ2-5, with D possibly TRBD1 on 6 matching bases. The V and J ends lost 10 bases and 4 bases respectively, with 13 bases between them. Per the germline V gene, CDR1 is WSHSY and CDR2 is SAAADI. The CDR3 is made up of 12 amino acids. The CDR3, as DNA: TGCGCCACCGCCGGACAGCTAGAGACCCAGTACTTC. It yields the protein CATAGQLETQYF.

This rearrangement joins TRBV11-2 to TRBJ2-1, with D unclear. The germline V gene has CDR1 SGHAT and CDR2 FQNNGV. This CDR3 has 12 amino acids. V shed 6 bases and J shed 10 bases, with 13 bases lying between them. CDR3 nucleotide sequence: TGTGCCAGCAGGCGCGGCCAGTACGAGCAGTTCTTC. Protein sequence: CASRRGQYEQFF.

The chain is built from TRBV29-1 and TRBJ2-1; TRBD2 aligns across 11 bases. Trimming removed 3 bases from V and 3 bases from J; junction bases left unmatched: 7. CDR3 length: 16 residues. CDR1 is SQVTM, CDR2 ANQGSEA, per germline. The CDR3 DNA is TGCAGCGTTGATGACAAACTAGCGGGGGTCTACAATGAGCAGTTCTTC. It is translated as CSVDDKLAGVYNEQFF.

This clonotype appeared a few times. The DNA of the CDR3 is TGTGCCAGCGCCCTAAGTTGGGGCGACTACAATGAGCAGTTCTTC. The encoded protein is CASALSWGDYNEQFF. This chain joins TRBV6-5 and TRBJ2-1, with D perhaps matching TRBD1 (5 bases). Germline loops: CDR1 MNHEY, CDR2 SVGAGI. The CDR3 consists of 15 residues. V lost 8 bases, J lost 3 bases, and 17 bases lay in between.

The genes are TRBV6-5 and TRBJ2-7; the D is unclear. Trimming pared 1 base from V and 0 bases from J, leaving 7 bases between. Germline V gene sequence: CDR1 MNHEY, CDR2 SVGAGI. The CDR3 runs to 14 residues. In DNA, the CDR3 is TGTGCCAGCAGTTACTACAGTTACTCCTACGAGCAGTACTTC. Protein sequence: CASSYYSYSYEQYF.

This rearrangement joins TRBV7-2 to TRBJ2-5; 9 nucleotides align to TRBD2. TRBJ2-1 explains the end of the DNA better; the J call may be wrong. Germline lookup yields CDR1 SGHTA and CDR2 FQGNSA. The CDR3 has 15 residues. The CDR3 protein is CASSVGLAAGNEQFF. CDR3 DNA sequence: TGTGCCAGCAGCGTGGGACTAGCCGCTGGGAATGAGCAGTTCTTC.

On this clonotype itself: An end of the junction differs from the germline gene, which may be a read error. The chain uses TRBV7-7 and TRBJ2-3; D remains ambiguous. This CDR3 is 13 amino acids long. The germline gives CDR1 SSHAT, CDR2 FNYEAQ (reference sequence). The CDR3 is CASSLELVDTQYF. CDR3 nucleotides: TGTGCTAGCAGCCTCGAGCTGGTGGATACGCAGTATTTT.

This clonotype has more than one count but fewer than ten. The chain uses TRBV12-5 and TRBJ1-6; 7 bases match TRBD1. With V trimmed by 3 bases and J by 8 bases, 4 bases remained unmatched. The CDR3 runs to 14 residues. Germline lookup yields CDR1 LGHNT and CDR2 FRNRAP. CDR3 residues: CASGFDTGDSPLHF. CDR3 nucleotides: TGTGCTAGTGGTTTTGATACAGGGGATTCACCCCTCCACTTT.

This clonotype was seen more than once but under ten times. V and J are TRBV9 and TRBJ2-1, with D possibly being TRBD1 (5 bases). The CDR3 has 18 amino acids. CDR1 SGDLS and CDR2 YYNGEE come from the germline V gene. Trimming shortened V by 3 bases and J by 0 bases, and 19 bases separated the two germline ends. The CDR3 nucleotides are TGTGCCAGCAGCGCCTCCCAGGGCGGCGCAAGCTCCTACAATGAGCAGTTCTTC. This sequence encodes CASSASQGGASSYNEQFF.

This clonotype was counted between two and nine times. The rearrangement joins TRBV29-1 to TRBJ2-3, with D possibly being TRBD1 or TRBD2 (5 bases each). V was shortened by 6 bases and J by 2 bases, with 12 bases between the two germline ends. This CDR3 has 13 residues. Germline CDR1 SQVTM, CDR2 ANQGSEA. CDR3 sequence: CSVTGRYTDTQYF. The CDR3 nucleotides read TGCAGCGTGACGGGACGTTACACAGATACGCAGTATTTT.

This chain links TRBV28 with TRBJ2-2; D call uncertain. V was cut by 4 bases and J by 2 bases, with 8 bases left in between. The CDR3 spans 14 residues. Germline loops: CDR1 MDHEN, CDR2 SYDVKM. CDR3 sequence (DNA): TGTGCCAGCAGTTCACCTCTTAACACCGGGGAGCTGTTTTTT. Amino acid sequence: CASSSPLNTGELFF.

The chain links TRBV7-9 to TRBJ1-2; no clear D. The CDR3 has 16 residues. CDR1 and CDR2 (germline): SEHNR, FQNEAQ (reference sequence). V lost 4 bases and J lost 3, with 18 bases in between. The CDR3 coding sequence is TGTGCCAGCAGCTGGATAGTGGGCTTGGAGGACTATGGCTACACCTTC. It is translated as CASSWIVGLEDYGYTF. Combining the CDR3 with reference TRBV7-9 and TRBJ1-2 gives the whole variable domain DTGVSQNPRHKITKRGQNVTFRCDPISEHNRLYWYRQTLGQGPEFLTYFQNEAQLEKSRLLSDRFSAERPKGSFSTLEIQRTEQGDSAMYLCASSWIVGLEDYGYTFGSGTRLTVV.

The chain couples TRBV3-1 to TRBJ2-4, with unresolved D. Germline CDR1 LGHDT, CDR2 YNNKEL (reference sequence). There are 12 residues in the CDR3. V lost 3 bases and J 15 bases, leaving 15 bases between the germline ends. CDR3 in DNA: TGTGCCAGCAGCCATGGGCTCGCTGAGATGTACTTC. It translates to CASSHGLAEMYF. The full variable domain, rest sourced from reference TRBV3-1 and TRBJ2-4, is DTAVSQTPKYLVTQMGNDKSIKCEQNLGHDTMYWYKQDSKKFLKIMFSYNNKELIINETVPNRFSPKSPDKAHLNLHINSLELGDSAVYFCASSHGLAEMYFGAGTRLSVL.